This TCR beta chain is from a study of T-cell reconstitution after alpha-beta-depleted transplantation in children. The V gene's germline CDR1 is MGHDK and CDR2 SYGVNS. The CDR3 spans 12 residues. V lost 10 bases to trimming and J lost 6 bases, with 13 bases between them. This clonotype was observed a handful of times. This sample's TCRbeta library carried unique molecular identifier barcodes. TCRdb re-analysed the PCR reads in MiXCR, keeping a single row per CDR3 protein. Of around 380,000 distinct CDR3 sequences listed, 9.5% to 13% are singletons. The TCR sequence derives from a human donor who donated a stem cell graft to a child with acute myeloid leukemia. The chain combines TRBV25-1 with TRBJ2-1; D may be TRBD2 (6 bases). The sequencing used PBMCs from the stem cell graft donor, collected from the stem cell graft. The CDR3 DNA is TGTGCCACCGGGACTTTGGGCAATGAGCAGTTCTTC. It translates to CATGTLGNEQFF.